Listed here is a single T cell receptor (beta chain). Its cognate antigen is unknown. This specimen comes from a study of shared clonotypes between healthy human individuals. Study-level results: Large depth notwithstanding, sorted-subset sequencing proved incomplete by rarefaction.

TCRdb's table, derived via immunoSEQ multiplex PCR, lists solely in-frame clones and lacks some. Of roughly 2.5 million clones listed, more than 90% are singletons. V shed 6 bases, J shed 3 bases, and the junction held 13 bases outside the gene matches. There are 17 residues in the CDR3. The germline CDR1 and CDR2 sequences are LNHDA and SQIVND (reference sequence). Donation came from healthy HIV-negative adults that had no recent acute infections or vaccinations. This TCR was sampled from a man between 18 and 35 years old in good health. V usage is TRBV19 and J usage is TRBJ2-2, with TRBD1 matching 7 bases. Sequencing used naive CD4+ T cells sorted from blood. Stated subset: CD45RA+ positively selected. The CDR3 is CASRDLGAGGHTGELFF. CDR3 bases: TGTGCCAGTAGAGATTTAGGGGCAGGGGGTCACACCGGGGAGCTGTTTTTT.